This TCR beta chain was captured by sequencing in a study of shared clonotypes between healthy human individuals. Study-level results: Shared clonotypes across all four donors exceeded non-shared ones in generation probability.

Trimming pared 0 bases from V and 6 bases from J, leaving 11 bases between. The CDR3 covers 14 residues. Looked up from germline, CDR1 is MNHNY and CDR2 is SVGAGI (reference sequence). Source study methods: From ImmunoSEQ came sequences covering only the junction and carrying no quality scores, so filtering differed. Assay: immunoSEQ multiplex PCR; the TCRdb copy retains only in-frame clones and omits some. V, J and clone size are those of that table, while D and trimming were read from the DNA. Of roughly 500,000 clones listed, 90% to 96% are singletons. Details on this clone: Its target is not known.

The healthy adult donors were HIV-negative and reported no recent acute infections or vaccinations. A CD45RA+ naive subset and a CD45RA-negative memory subset were split from CD4+ cells. The sample taken for sequencing was naive CD4+ T cells sorted from blood. The subset was: CD45RA+ positively selected. The origin of this receptor is a woman in her twenties or thirties in good health. The rearrangement uses TRBV6-6 and TRBJ1-2, with D perhaps matching TRBD1 (6 bases). CDR3 sequence: CASSYSSGADGYTF. The CDR3 region has the DNA TGTGCCAGCAGTTACTCGTCGGGGGCCGATGGCTACACCTTC.